The 16 T cell receptor beta chains presented below share a single source sample, sequenced in a study of CD8 T cells in ankylosing spondylitis. Study observations and caveats: A motif in TCR beta, a set of eight highly homologous variants, appeared characteristic of ankylosing spondylitis blood.

These receptors have no identified antigens. TCRdb itself ran the 5' RACE reads through MiXCR, one entry per CDR3 protein. The data contain some 700,000 distinct CDR3 sequences, 15% to 20% of them seen just once; the ten biggest clones take up around 19%. Sequencing input: blood, either unsorted or a sorted T cell fraction (not recorded which). The receptors shown here come from a male donor with ankylosing spondylitis.

The chain employs TRBV4-1 and TRBJ1-1; 7 nucleotides agree with TRBD1. CDR1 and CDR2 (germline): MGHRA, YSYEKL. With 3 bases clipped from V and 3 bases from J, the junction kept 7 bases outside the gene matches. CDR3 length equals 15 residues. CDR3 bases: TGCGCCAGCAGCCACAGGGGGGGGACAGACACTGAAGCTTTCTTT. Its translation is CASSHRGGTDTEAFF.

This clonotype was seen more than once but under ten times. The rearrangement joins TRBV7-2 to TRBJ2-5; D possibly matches TRBD1 or TRBD2 (6 bases each). Germline values: CDR1 SGHTA, CDR2 FQGNSA. The CDR3 covers 17 residues. Trimming removed 4 bases from V and 0 bases from J, with 18 bases in between. The CDR3 region is CASSSGARVYYQETQYF. In DNA, the CDR3 is TGTGCCAGCAGCTCGGGGGCAAGGGTATACTACCAAGAGACCCAGTACTTC.

This clonotype was detected only a few times. V usage is TRBV11-1 and J usage is TRBJ2-1; 11 bases fit TRBD1. This CDR3 contains 17 residues. The germline CDR1 and CDR2 sequences are SGHAT and FQDESV (reference sequence). With 5 bases clipped from V and 7 bases from J, the junction kept 13 bases outside the gene matches. CDR3 protein: CASSGGQGAPDKNEQFF. Written as DNA, the CDR3 is TGTGCCAGCAGCGGCGGACAGGGGGCACCTGATAAGAATGAGCAGTTCTTC.

The chain is built from TRBV4-1 and TRBJ2-7, with D perhaps TRBD2 (6 bases). This CDR3 region has 17 residues. The V and J ends lost 6 bases and 2 bases respectively, with 23 bases between them. Looked up from germline, CDR1 is MGHRA and CDR2 is YSYEKL. CDR3 nucleotides: TGCGCCAGCAGTTCACCAAACGGAGGGGTGGCGACCTACGAGCAGTACTTC. It yields the protein CASSSPNGGVATYEQYF.

This clonotype has only a few counts. CDR3 in amino acids: CASSKTGNTGELFF. For the CDR3, the DNA is TGTGCCAGCAGTAAGACCGGGAACACCGGGGAGCTGTTTTTT. V usage is TRBV5-5 and J usage is TRBJ2-2; D remains unclear. V dropped 5 bases and J dropped 1 base, with 9 bases sitting between them. The CDR3 totals 14 residues. CDR1 and CDR2 from the germline V gene are SGHKS and YYEKEE (reference sequence).

This clonotype was detected many times. V gene TRBV6-1 combines with J gene TRBJ2-2; TRBD1 is a possible D gene (6 bases). Germline V CDR1 and CDR2: MNHNS, SASEGT. There are 15 residues in the CDR3. Trimming took off 6 bases at V and 3 bases at J, with 14 bases between the two ends. CDR3 loop: CASRTGTRYTGELFF. In DNA, the CDR3 is TGTGCCAGCAGGACCGGGACAAGATACACCGGGGAGCTGTTTTTT.

The rearrangement links TRBV9 to TRBJ2-7, with TRBD2 identical over 9 bases. The CDR3 is made up of 15 amino acids. Germline CDR1 SGDLS, CDR2 YYNGEE. Germline trimming cut 2 bases from V and 5 bases from J; bases unmatched to any gene: 8. Here the CDR3 DNA reads TGTGCCAGCAGCGTTGGCGGGAGGGCCGTGGACGAGCAGTACTTC. It yields the protein CASSVGGRAVDEQYF.

This clonotype has only a few counts. The rearrangement links TRBV28 to TRBJ2-3; 9 bases are shared with TRBD2. Germline trimming cut 6 bases from V and 6 bases from J; bases unmatched to any gene: 10. Germline V gives CDR1 MDHEN, CDR2 SYDVKM. This CDR3 comprises 15 residues. CDR3 residues: CASSSFAGGRDTQYF. The CDR3 DNA reads as TGTGCCAGCAGCTCCTTCGCGGGAGGGAGGGATACGCAGTATTTT. Filled out from reference TRBV28 and TRBJ2-3, the complete variable domain reads DVKVTQSSRYLVKRTGEKVFLECVQDMDHENMFWYRQDPGLGLRLIYFSYDVKMKEKGDIPEGYSVSREKKERFSLILESASTNQTSMYLCASSSFAGGRDTQYFGPGTRLTVL.

This clonotype was observed a handful of times. V and J are TRBV28 and TRBJ1-4; 7 bases match TRBD1. The germline V gene has CDR1 MDHEN and CDR2 SYDVKM. The CDR3 runs 14 residues. J gave up 6 bases and V 5 bases, and 6 bases lay outside the gene matches. CDR3 in DNA: TGTGCCAGCAGTACCGAGGGGGCCTATGAAAAACTGTTTTTT. It is translated as CASSTEGAYEKLFF.

There are a few counts of this clonotype. This chain connects TRBV18 to TRBJ2-7; 10 bases fit TRBD1. Trimming took 3 bases from V and 6 from J; bases not matched to a gene: 8. The CDR3 has 15 amino acids. CDR1 is KGHSH, CDR2 LQKENI, per germline. For the CDR3, the DNA is TGTGCCAGCTCACCCCGACAGGGGGCTTTATTCGAGCAGTACTTC. It translates to CASSPRQGALFEQYF.

V and J are TRBV5-1 and TRBJ1-2; the D is unclear. This CDR3 region has 14 residues. Germline V gene data show CDR1 as SGHRS and CDR2 as YFSETQ. Trimming cost V 1 base and J 0 bases, with 7 bases left between them. CDR3 loop: CASSLYGSNYGYTF. In DNA form, the CDR3 reads TGCGCCAGCAGCTTGTATGGATCTAACTATGGCTACACCTTC. Full variable domain (missing parts from reference TRBV5-1 and TRBJ1-2): KAGVTQTPRYLIKTRGQQVTLSCSPISGHRSVSWYQQTPGQGLQFLFEYFSETQRNKGNFPGRFSGRQFSNSRSEMNVSTLELGDSALYLCASSLYGSNYGYTFGSGTRLTVV.

The table lists this clonotype with a few counts. The CDR3 DNA reads TGTGCCAGTAGTATGTCGGGAATCGAGCAGTACTTC. Translation: CASSMSGIEQYF. V usage is TRBV19 and J usage is TRBJ2-7, with D possibly matching TRBD2 (5 bases). Per the germline V gene, CDR1 is LNHDA and CDR2 is SQIVND (reference sequence). CDR3 size: 12 residues. Trimming removed 3 bases from V and 6 bases from J, with 9 bases in between.

The genes are TRBV28 and TRBJ2-7; D is uncertain. Trimming shortened V by 4 bases and J by 3 bases, and 10 bases separated the two germline ends. The CDR3 sequence is 13 residues long. Per the germline V gene, CDR1 is MDHEN and CDR2 is SYDVKM. The CDR3 region is CASSSAPLYEQYF. CDR3 coding DNA: TGTGCCAGCAGTTCCGCCCCCCTCTACGAGCAGTACTTC.

This clonotype was observed a handful of times. This chain uses TRBV5-1 with TRBJ2-7; 7 positions match TRBD1. V dropped 4 bases and J dropped 1; count of bases not matched to a gene: 2. CDR3 length equals 13 residues. Germline CDR1 SGHRS, CDR2 YFSETQ. CDR3 amino acids: CASSEDRSYEQYF. The CDR3 bases are TGCGCCAGCAGCGAGGACAGGTCCTACGAGCAGTACTTC.

This clonotype was observed a few times. CDR3: CAISALGGLSSGANVLTF. CDR3 nucleotides: TGTGCCATCAGTGCATTAGGTGGGCTCAGCTCTGGGGCCAACGTCCTGACTTTC. The rearrangement uses TRBV10-3 and TRBJ2-6; no reliable D call. The germline V gene has CDR1 ENHRY and CDR2 SYGVKD. Trimming removed 4 bases from V and 0 bases from J, with 16 bases in between. This CDR3 has 18 residues.

The chain employs TRBV7-8 and TRBJ1-1; 8 bases fit TRBD1. After removal of 5 bases from V and 1 base from J, the junction contained 9 bases not matched to a gene. The CDR3 has 16 residues. CDR1 and CDR2 (germline): SGHVS, FQNEAQ. The DNA for the CDR3 is TGTGCCAGCAGCCACAACCAACAGGGGGGGAACACTGAAGCTTTCTTT. Translated: CASSHNQQGGNTEAFF.